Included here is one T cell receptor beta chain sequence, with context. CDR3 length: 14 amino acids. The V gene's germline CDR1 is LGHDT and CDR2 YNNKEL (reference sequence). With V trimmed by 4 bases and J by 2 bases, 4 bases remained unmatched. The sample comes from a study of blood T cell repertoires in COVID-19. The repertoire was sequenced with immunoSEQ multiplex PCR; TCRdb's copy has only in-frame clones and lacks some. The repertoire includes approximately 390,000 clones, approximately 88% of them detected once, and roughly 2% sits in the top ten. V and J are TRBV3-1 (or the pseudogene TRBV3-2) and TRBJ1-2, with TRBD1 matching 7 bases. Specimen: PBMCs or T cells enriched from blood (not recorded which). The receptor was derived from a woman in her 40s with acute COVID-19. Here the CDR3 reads CASSRDRRNYGYTF. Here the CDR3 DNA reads TGTGCCAGCAGCCGGGACAGAAGGAACTATGGCTACACCTTC.